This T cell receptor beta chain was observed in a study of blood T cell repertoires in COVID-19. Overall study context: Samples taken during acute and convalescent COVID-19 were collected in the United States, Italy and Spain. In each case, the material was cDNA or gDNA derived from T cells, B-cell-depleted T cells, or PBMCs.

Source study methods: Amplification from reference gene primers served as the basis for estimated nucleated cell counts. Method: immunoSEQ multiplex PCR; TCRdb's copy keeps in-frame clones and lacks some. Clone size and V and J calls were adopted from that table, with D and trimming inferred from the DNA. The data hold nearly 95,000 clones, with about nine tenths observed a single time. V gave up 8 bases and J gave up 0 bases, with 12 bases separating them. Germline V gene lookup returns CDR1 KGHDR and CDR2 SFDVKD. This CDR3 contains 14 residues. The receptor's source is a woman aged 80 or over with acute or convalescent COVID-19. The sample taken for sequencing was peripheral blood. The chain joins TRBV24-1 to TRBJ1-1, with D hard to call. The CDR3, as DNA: TGTGCCACCAAACTAGGGCCCATGAACACTGAAGCTTTCTTT. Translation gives CATKLGPMNTEAFF.